This TCR beta chain came from a study of T-cell memory formation after mild COVID-19. On the study more broadly: Largely donor-specific TCR clusters were found.

Ten or more counts support this clonotype. The antigen is not known. Study results and limitations: A second wave expanding day 15 to 37 was CD4+-biased; contracting clones were balanced. Contracting CD4+ clones lay largely in CM and EM, with CD8+ ones residing in EMRA.

Germline CDR1 reads DFQATT; CDR2 reads SNEGSKA (reference sequence). V dropped 3 bases and J dropped 4 bases, with 12 bases sitting between them. This CDR3 has 14 amino acids. The TCR alpha and TCR beta cDNA libraries, bearing sample barcodes and UMIs, were generated by 5'RACE using constant-segment primers. One entry per CDR3 protein, called by TCRdb with MiXCR from the 5' RACE reads. The table lists 90,000 to 120,000 distinct CDR3 sequences, 15% to 20% of them singletons, with around 5.1% in the top ten. Sequencing was done on a sample of PBMCs or a T cell subset sorted from them (not recorded which). V gene TRBV20-1 combines with J gene TRBJ2-2; D is ambiguous. This sequence originates from a man younger than 35 who had mild COVID-19 (a few samples of this study predate the infection). Cell type and time point are not known. The DNA for the CDR3 is TGCAGTGCTAGGCGGCGGTCCGGCACCGGGGAGCTGTTTTTT. Translated: CSARRRSGTGELFF.